This T cell receptor beta chain is drawn from a study of T cell changes during pregnancy in multiple sclerosis. Profiled with immunoSEQ multiplex PCR; TCRdb holds only in-frame clones, not every one. The sample lists 50,000 to 65,000 clones; approximately 93% were seen once. V was cut by 3 bases and J by 5 bases, with 9 bases left in between. CDR1 and CDR2 (germline): LNHDA, SQIVND (reference sequence). The CDR3 contains 13 residues. The rearrangement uses TRBV19 and TRBJ2-3; D call uncertain. The clonotype comes from a female donor with multiple sclerosis, enrolled in a pregnancy study. This specimen was CD8+ T cells from peripheral blood mononuclear cells, taken in the second trimester of pregnancy. CDR3 coding DNA: TGTGCCAGTAGTATTCTCGCGGAAGATACGCAGTATTTT. This sequence encodes CASSILAEDTQYF.